This TCR beta chain derives from a study of cytomegalovirus exposure and HLA in healthy donors. Trimming took 2 bases from V and 8 from J, leaving 10 bases between them. CDR3 length equals 14 residues. Germline V gene sequence: CDR1 MNHEY, CDR2 SMNVEV (reference sequence). A remark on this clone: No antigen is known for it.

Study observations and caveats: What a later analysis reportedly showed was that an Asian-associated ancestry cluster had fewer N-insertions than the approximately 700-donor mean. The investigators catalogued 150 to 200 TCR beta chains as cytomegalovirus-associated.

The PCR used 60 Vbeta and 13 Jbeta primers. The protocol was immunoSEQ multiplex PCR, while the TCRdb copy is restricted to in-frame clones and leaves out a portion. The data hold around 200,000 clones, with about 74% observed a single time. Sample: PBMCs. V is TRBV27 and J is TRBJ1-6; D is perhaps TRBD1 (6 bases). The receptor comes from a man in his forties in good health and CMV-seronegative. The CDR3 nucleotides read TGTGCCAGCAGTTTAAGGACAGAGCATTCACCCCTCCACTTT. Translated: CASSLRTEHSPLHF.